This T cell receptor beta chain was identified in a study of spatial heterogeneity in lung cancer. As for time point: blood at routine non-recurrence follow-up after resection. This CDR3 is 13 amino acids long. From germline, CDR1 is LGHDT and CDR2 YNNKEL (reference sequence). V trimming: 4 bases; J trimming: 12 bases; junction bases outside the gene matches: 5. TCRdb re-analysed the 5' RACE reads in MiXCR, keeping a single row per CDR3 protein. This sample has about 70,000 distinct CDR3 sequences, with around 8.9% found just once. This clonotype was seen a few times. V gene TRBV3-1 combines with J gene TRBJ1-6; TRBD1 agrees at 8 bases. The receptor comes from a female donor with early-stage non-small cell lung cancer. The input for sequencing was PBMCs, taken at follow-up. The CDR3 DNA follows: TGTGCCAGCAGCCCCAGGGGGCGCGAACCCCTCCACTTT. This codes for CASSPRGREPLHF.